Given below is one TCR beta chain in context. The data were obtained in a study of blood T cell repertoires in COVID-19. Background on the study: The United States, Italy and Spain were the sources of the acute and convalescent COVID-19 samples. T cells, B-cell-depleted T cells, or PBMCs provided the cDNA or gDNA that served as material.

This CDR3 is built from 13 residues. Per the germline V gene, CDR1 is LNHDA and CDR2 is SQIVND (reference sequence). The J segment lost 7 bases and the V segment lost 9 bases, leaving 6 bases of the junction unmatched. Original data processing: Quantification of nucleated cells was approximated via reference gene primer amplification. Here immunoSEQ multiplex PCR was the method, and the copy in TCRdb shows in-frame clones only, minus some. V and J calls and clone size are given by that table; D and trimming were obtained from the DNA. The table has under 250,000 clones, about 86% seen once. The chain carries TRBV19 and TRBJ2-1; 10 bases line up with TRBD1. The clonotype was recovered from a man at least 80 years old with acute or convalescent COVID-19. Sequenced: peripheral blood. CDR3: CASTKDRGNEQFF. The CDR3 DNA follows: TGTGCCAGCACTAAGGACAGGGGGAATGAGCAGTTCTTC.